These T cell receptor beta chains were read from a single sample in a study of cytomegalovirus exposure and HLA in healthy donors. The table came from immunoSEQ multiplex PCR; TCRdb's copy has only in-frame clones and leaves some out. The sample contains some 78,000 clones, about 96% of which appear only once. Sequencing was done on a sample of PBMCs. The source of these receptors is a man aged 18 to 30 in good health and CMV-seropositive. The CDR3 runs from the conserved cysteine through the conserved F or W. Each record gives: V gene, clone size, J gene, D gene, CDR3 length, CDR3 protein, CDR3 DNA. A D gene is named only where the DNA matches it firmly. Size tells how often a clone was seen (once, few, many) or the class of an expanded clone, and some rows leave it out.

TRBV5-6	NA	TRBJ2-5	NA	13	CASSLLAGETQYF	TGTGCCAGCAGCTTGCTCGCGGGGGAGACCCAGTACTTC
TRBV7-9	NA	TRBJ2-1	TRBD2	13	CASSSTSGGEQFF	TGTGCCAGCAGCTCGACTAGCGGGGGTGAGCAGTTCTTC
TRBV5-1	NA	TRBJ1-2	TRBD1	14	CASSPREGARGYTF	TGCGCCAGCAGCCCCCGCGAGGGGGCACGAGGCTACACCTTC
TRBV11-3	NA	TRBJ2-3	NA	12	CASSFSSDTQYF	TGTGCCAGCAGCTTTTCCTCAGATACGCAGTATTTT
TRBV28	NA	TRBJ2-7	NA	13	CASRGGPGYEQYF	TGTGCCAGCAGGGGGGGACCGGGGTACGAGCAGTACTTC
TRBV5-1	NA	TRBJ1-6	NA	18	CASSLDDSQSSYNSPLHF	TGCGCCAGCAGCTTGGACGACTCTCAGAGCTCCTATAATTCACCCCTCCACTTT
TRBV27	once	TRBJ2-2	TRBD2	15	CASIPGTSGTGELFF	TGTGCCAGCATCCCCGGGACTAGCGGGACCGGGGAGCTGTTTTTT
TRBV30	NA	TRBJ2-7	TRBD2	15	CAWRATSGASYEQYF	TGTGCCTGGAGGGCAACTAGCGGCGCCTCCTACGAGCAGTACTTC
TRBV5-6	NA	TRBJ1-1	NA	14	CASSLDRTYTEAFF	TGTGCCAGCAGCTTAGACAGGACTTACACTGAAGCTTTCTTT
TRBV2	NA	TRBJ1-2	NA	13	CASSDEAEHGYTF	TGTGCCAGCAGTGATGAAGCTGAGCATGGCTACACCTTC
TRBV5-1	NA	TRBJ1-2	TRBD1	15	CASSLETGGNYGYTF	TGCGCCAGCAGCTTGGAAACAGGGGGCAACTATGGCTACACCTTC
TRBV11-2	NA	TRBJ2-1	TRBD2	15	CASCFGTSGNNEQFF	TGTGCCAGCTGTTTCGGGACTAGCGGAAACAATGAGCAGTTCTTC
TRBV5-1	NA	TRBJ1-4	TRBD1	16	CASSQDPDRADEKLFF	TGCGCCAGCAGCCAAGATCCGGACAGGGCAGATGAAAAACTGTTTTTT
TRBV30	NA	TRBJ1-2	TRBD1	13	CAWSQGTDDGYTF	TGTGCCTGGAGCCAAGGGACAGATGATGGCTACACCTTC
TRBV9	NA	TRBJ1-1	NA	16	CASSVMSADVNTEAFF	TGTGCCAGCAGCGTAATGAGCGCCGACGTGAACACTGAAGCTTTCTTT
TRBV29-1	NA	TRBJ2-3	NA	10	CSVEGDTQYF	TGCAGCGTTGAGGGCGATACGCAGTATTTT
TRBV7-6	NA	TRBJ2-7	NA	13	CASIGESSYEQYF	TGTGCCAGCATTGGGGAGAGCTCCTACGAGCAGTACTTC
TRBV11-2	NA	TRBJ2-7	NA	14	CASSLPVYSYEQYF	TGTGCCAGCAGCTTACCAGTATACTCCTACGAGCAGTACTTC
TRBV5-4	NA	TRBJ2-3	NA	16	CASSWMRQGLTDTQYF	TGTGCCAGCAGCTGGATGAGACAGGGACTCACAGATACGCAGTATTTT
TRBV7-8	once	TRBJ1-1	NA	14	CASSLDQAHTEAFF	TGTGCCAGCAGCTTAGATCAGGCGCACACTGAAGCTTTCTTT
TRBV4-1	NA	TRBJ1-2	TRBD1	15	CASSQNDRGRAGYTF	TGCGCCAGCAGCCAAAACGACAGGGGGAGGGCTGGCTACACCTTC
TRBV29-1	NA	TRBJ2-1	TRBD2	17	CSVETSGIKSSYNEQFF	TGCAGCGTTGAGACTAGCGGAATTAAGAGCTCCTACAATGAGCAGTTCTTC
TRBV5-1	NA	TRBJ1-1	NA	14	CASSFQTANTEAFF	TGCGCCAGCAGCTTCCAGACAGCAAACACTGAAGCTTTCTTT
TRBV27	NA	TRBJ1-1	NA	13	CASSSSGNTEAFF	TGTGCCAGCAGTTCTAGCGGGAACACTGAAGCTTTCTTT
TRBV27	NA	TRBJ1-2	NA	16	CASTPIGGGRGYGYTF	TGTGCCAGCACCCCCATTGGCGGGGGCCGTGGGTATGGCTACACCTTC
TRBV7-6	NA	TRBJ2-6	NA	14	CASREGSGANVLTF	TGTGCCAGCAGGGAGGGCTCTGGGGCCAACGTCCTGACTTTC
TRBV15	NA	TRBJ2-7	NA	15	CATSRDHEEPYEQYF	TGTGCCACCAGCAGAGATCATGAAGAGCCCTACGAGCAGTACTTC
TRBV6-5	NA	TRBJ2-7	TRBD2	15	CASSGLSGRQYEQYF	TGTGCCAGCAGTGGCCTTAGCGGGAGGCAATACGAGCAGTACTTC
TRBV29-1	NA	TRBJ1-4	NA	12	CSAEGLNEKLFF	TGCAGCGCCGAGGGACTTAATGAAAAACTGTTTTTT
TRBV15	NA	TRBJ1-3	NA	15	CATSRLRGGGNTIYF	TGTGCCACCAGCAGACTAAGGGGAGGGGGAAACACCATATATTTT
TRBV14	NA	TRBJ2-7	NA	16	CASSPHEGDGLYEQYF	TGTGCCAGCAGCCCCCACGAGGGGGACGGCCTCTACGAGCAGTACTTC
TRBV30	NA	TRBJ1-4	NA	15	CAWFLRGGADEKLFF	TGTGCCTGGTTCCTCCGGGGGGGCGCGGATGAAAAACTGTTTTTT
TRBV7-2	NA	TRBJ2-5	NA	15	CASSLAHTGGETQYF	TGTGCCAGCAGCTTAGCGCACACCGGAGGGGAGACCCAGTACTTC